The rows below give T cell receptor beta chains drawn from one sample of a study of blood T cells in healthy people across ages. One entry per CDR3 protein, called by TCRdb with MiXCR from the 5' RACE reads. This table holds hundreds of thousands of distinct CDR3 sequences, about 21% found once. The specimen was blood. The receptors here all came from a man in his 70s in good health. The CDR3 runs from the conserved cysteine through the conserved F or W. D genes are given only for firm matches. Clone size, where shown, is once, few, many, or a class for clones that have expanded.

j_gene | d_gene | v_gene | abundance | CDR3aa | CDR3nt
TRBJ1-1 | TRBD1 | TRBV7-6 | . | CASSLDRRGTEAFF | TGTGCCAGCAGCCTGGACAGGAGAGGGACTGAAGCTTTCTTT
TRBJ1-4 | . | TRBV20-1 | . | CSASRLGGEKLFF | TGCAGTGCTAGCAGGTTAGGTGGTGAAAAACTGTTTTTT
TRBJ1-1 | . | TRBV20-1 | few | CSARAGGAGNTEAFF | TGCAGTGCTAGAGCCGGGGGGGCGGGGAACACTGAAGCTTTCTTT
TRBJ1-2 | . | TRBV20-1 | . | CSVRSGGPGGYTF | TGCAGCGTGAGGAGCGGGGGGCCAGGAGGCTACACCTTC
TRBJ2-6 | . | TRBV10-3 | few | CAISVGLSSGANVLTF | TGTGCCATCAGTGTGGGTCTCAGCTCTGGGGCCAACGTCCTGACTTTC
TRBJ1-2 | . | TRBV20-1 | few | CSAWTENYGYTF | TGCAGTGCCTGGACAGAAAACTATGGCTACACCTTC
TRBJ2-6 | . | TRBV6-5 | many | CASRKDGTSGANVLTF | TGTGCCAGCAGGAAGGACGGGACCTCTGGGGCCAACGTCCTGACTTTC
TRBJ2-1 | . | TRBV7-2 | . | CASSLAPQARLYNEQFF | TGTGCCAGCAGCTTAGCCCCACAAGCGAGACTCTACAATGAGCAGTTCTTC
TRBJ1-2 | . | TRBV3-1 | few | CASSRLYGYTF | TGTGCCAGCAGCCGCCTTTATGGCTACACCTTC
TRBJ1-5 | TRBD1 | TRBV6-5 | . | CASSSGQGTPSQPQHF | TGTGCCAGCAGTTCGGGACAGGGGACGCCGAGCCAGCCCCAGCATTTT
TRBJ2-4 | TRBD2 | TRBV6-1 | . | CASSGTSGAGGSKNIQYF | TGTGCCAGCAGTGGGACTAGCGGAGCCGGGGGATCCAAAAACATTCAGTACTTC
TRBJ2-5 | . | TRBV6-5 | few | CASSYTFTGIGETQYF | TGTGCCAGCAGTTACACATTTACAGGGATAGGAGAGACCCAGTACTTC
TRBJ2-4 | . | TRBV29-1 | . | CSVGAGAAKNIQYF | TGCAGCGTTGGGGCCGGGGCAGCGAAAAACATTCAGTACTTC
TRBJ2-5 | . | TRBV9 | many | CASSVGRATQETQYF | TGTGCCAGCAGCGTAGGGAGGGCGACCCAAGAGACCCAGTACTTC
TRBJ2-1 | . | TRBV28 | few | CASRRGTPASNEQFF | TGTGCCAGCAGACGCGGGACCCCGGCCTCCAATGAGCAGTTCTTC
TRBJ2-1 | . | TRBV5-1 | . | CASSLPDGPNEQFF | TGCGCCAGCAGCTTGCCGGACGGCCCCAATGAGCAGTTCTTC